A selection of T cell receptor beta chains follows, all from one sample in a study of blood T cell repertoires in COVID-19. Profiling relied on immunoSEQ multiplex PCR, and the TCRdb table lists in-frame clones only, not all of them. Of fewer than 400,000 clones listed, roughly 90% were seen once; the top ten hold less than 3%. The sequenced sample was peripheral blood. The receptor source for this set is a woman in her twenties or thirties with COVID-19, enrolled during active disease. Each CDR3 is given with its conserved first and last residue. A D gene is named only where the DNA matches it firmly. The size of a clone is reported for some rows only, either as once, few or many, or as a class for expanded clones.

clone_size: .; v_call: TRBV11-1; j_call: TRBJ2-5; d_call: .; cdr3_aa: CASSLVVAGQETQYF; cdr3_nt: TGTGCCAGCAGCTTAGTCGTGGCAGGGCAAGAGACCCAGTACTTC
clone_size: .; v_call: TRBV5-1; j_call: TRBJ2-3; d_call: .; cdr3_aa: CASSLGGRGDTQYF; cdr3_nt: TGCGCCAGCAGCTTGGGCGGGCGCGGAGATACGCAGTATTTT
clone_size: .; v_call: TRBV7-2; j_call: TRBJ2-7; d_call: .; cdr3_aa: CASTNNRAAYEQYF; cdr3_nt: TGTGCCAGCACCAACAACAGGGCCGCCTACGAGCAGTACTTC
clone_size: .; v_call: TRBV15; j_call: TRBJ1-2; d_call: .; cdr3_aa: CATRDRKYGYTF; cdr3_nt: TGTGCCACCAGGGACAGAAAATATGGCTACACCTTC
clone_size: .; v_call: TRBV4-1; j_call: TRBJ2-7; d_call: .; cdr3_aa: CASSQGGLNLSSYEQYF; cdr3_nt: TGCGCCAGCAGCCAAGGAGGGTTGAACCTCAGCTCCTACGAGCAGTACTTC
clone_size: .; v_call: TRBV24-1; j_call: TRBJ2-7; d_call: TRBD1; cdr3_aa: CATSDRNRGDEQYF; cdr3_nt: TGTGCCACCAGTGATCGGAACAGGGGTGACGAGCAGTACTTC
clone_size: .; v_call: TRBV6-1; j_call: TRBJ1-6; d_call: TRBD1; cdr3_aa: CASSEATGGSSPLHF; cdr3_nt: TGTGCCAGCAGTGAAGCCACAGGGGGTAGTTCACCCCTCCACTTT
clone_size: .; v_call: TRBV5-4; j_call: TRBJ2-5; d_call: TRBD2; cdr3_aa: CASSSKRDEETQYF; cdr3_nt: TGTGCCAGCAGCTCTAAGCGGGATGAAGAGACCCAGTACTTC
clone_size: once; v_call: TRBV20-1; j_call: TRBJ2-5; d_call: TRBD1; cdr3_aa: CSASLDREGQETQYF; cdr3_nt: TGCAGTGCTAGTCTAGACAGGGAAGGGCAAGAGACCCAGTACTTC
clone_size: once; v_call: TRBV19; j_call: TRBJ1-5; d_call: TRBD1; cdr3_aa: CASSISPRQGAQPQHF; cdr3_nt: TGTGCCAGTAGTATATCCCCGCGGCAGGGGGCCCAGCCCCAGCATTTT
clone_size: .; v_call: TRBV5-8; j_call: TRBJ1-4; d_call: .; cdr3_aa: CASSLRSEKLFF; cdr3_nt: TGTGCCAGCAGCTTGCGGAGTGAAAAACTGTTTTTT
clone_size: .; v_call: TRBV5-8; j_call: TRBJ2-2; d_call: TRBD2; cdr3_aa: CASSLYAGGPGELFF; cdr3_nt: TGTGCCAGCAGCTTGTACGCGGGAGGGCCCGGGGAGCTGTTTTTT
clone_size: .; v_call: TRBV2; j_call: TRBJ1-2; d_call: TRBD1; cdr3_aa: CASSESGTGYGYTF; cdr3_nt: TGTGCCAGCAGTGAGTCCGGGACAGGGTATGGCTACACCTTC
clone_size: .; v_call: TRBV4-1; j_call: TRBJ2-3; d_call: .; cdr3_aa: CASSHPPGGRDTQYF; cdr3_nt: TGCGCCAGCAGCCACCCGCCAGGGGGGCGAGATACGCAGTATTTT
clone_size: .; v_call: TRBV18; j_call: TRBJ2-1; d_call: TRBD2; cdr3_aa: CASSHPRLAGDWFF; cdr3_nt: TGTGCCAGCTCCCACCCTCGACTAGCGGGAGATTGGTTCTTC
clone_size: once; v_call: TRBV19; j_call: TRBJ2-5; d_call: TRBD2; cdr3_aa: CASSRRLAGQETQYF; cdr3_nt: TGTGCCAGTAGCCGTAGACTAGCGGGCCAAGAGACCCAGTACTTC
clone_size: .; v_call: TRBV12-5; j_call: TRBJ2-4; d_call: TRBD2; cdr3_aa: CASGIGNGGVLAKNIQYF; cdr3_nt: TGTGCTAGTGGGATTGGCAACGGGGGGGTACTAGCCAAAAACATTCAGTACTTC
clone_size: .; v_call: TRBV14; j_call: TRBJ1-3; d_call: TRBD1; cdr3_aa: CASSPQGASSGNTIYF; cdr3_nt: TGTGCCAGCAGCCCACAGGGGGCTTCCTCTGGAAACACCATATATTTT
clone_size: few; v_call: TRBV5-1; j_call: TRBJ1-5; d_call: .; cdr3_aa: CASSLEDSRYQPQHF; cdr3_nt: TGCGCCAGCAGCTTGGAGGACAGCCGATATCAGCCCCAGCATTTT
clone_size: .; v_call: TRBV3-1/TRBV3-2; j_call: TRBJ1-6; d_call: .; cdr3_aa: CASSQGAKAYNSPLHF; cdr3_nt: TGTGCCAGCAGCCAAGGGGCGAAGGCCTACAATTCACCCCTCCACTTT
clone_size: .; v_call: TRBV28; j_call: TRBJ2-7; d_call: .; cdr3_aa: CASTTGDNYEQYF; cdr3_nt: TGTGCCAGCACGACAGGAGACAACTACGAGCAGTACTTC
clone_size: .; v_call: TRBV23-1; j_call: TRBJ1-2; d_call: .; cdr3_aa: CASSRQSNNYGYTF; cdr3_nt: TGCGCCAGCAGTCGACAGTCTAACAACTATGGCTACACCTTC
clone_size: .; v_call: TRBV2; j_call: TRBJ2-2; d_call: .; cdr3_aa: CASSERGPNTGELFF; cdr3_nt: TGTGCCAGCAGTGAGCGGGGGCCCAACACCGGGGAGCTGTTTTTT
clone_size: .; v_call: TRBV5-1; j_call: TRBJ1-5; d_call: .; cdr3_aa: CASSLGQPNQPQHF; cdr3_nt: TGCGCCAGCAGCTTGGGACAGCCTAATCAGCCCCAGCATTTT
clone_size: .; v_call: TRBV12-3/TRBV12-4; j_call: TRBJ2-3; d_call: .; cdr3_aa: CASRQTGDTQYF; cdr3_nt: TGTGCCAGCAGGCAAACAGGGGATACGCAGTATTTT
clone_size: .; v_call: TRBV9; j_call: TRBJ1-5; d_call: .; cdr3_aa: CASSVGGNSNQPQHF; cdr3_nt: TGTGCCAGCAGCGTAGGCGGGAATAGCAATCAGCCCCAGCATTTT
clone_size: many; v_call: TRBV30; j_call: TRBJ2-7; d_call: .; cdr3_aa: CAWSGLATPYEQYF; cdr3_nt: TGTGCCTGGAGTGGTCTAGCGACCCCCTACGAGCAGTACTTC
clone_size: .; v_call: TRBV11-1; j_call: TRBJ1-6; d_call: .; cdr3_aa: CASTVAGVGSPLHF; cdr3_nt: TGTGCCAGCACCGTCGCAGGGGTTGGTTCACCCCTCCACTTT
clone_size: .; v_call: TRBV25-1; j_call: TRBJ1-2; d_call: TRBD1; cdr3_aa: CASSETGGPFYGYTF; cdr3_nt: TGTGCCAGCAGTGAGACAGGGGGTCCCTTCTATGGCTACACCTTC
clone_size: .; v_call: TRBV18; j_call: TRBJ1-4; d_call: .; cdr3_aa: CASSPAGASNEKLFF; cdr3_nt: TGTGCCAGCTCACCAGCGGGGGCCTCTAATGAAAAACTGTTTTTT
clone_size: .; v_call: TRBV7-9; j_call: TRBJ2-7; d_call: .; cdr3_aa: CASSPRVPEDEQYF; cdr3_nt: TGTGCCAGCAGCCCCCGGGTCCCGGAGGACGAGCAGTACTTC
clone_size: .; v_call: TRBV7-6; j_call: TRBJ2-4; d_call: .; cdr3_aa: CASSSPGEDAKNIQYF; cdr3_nt: TGTGCCAGCAGCTCGCCGGGGGAGGACGCCAAAAACATTCAGTACTTC
clone_size: .; v_call: TRBV11-1; j_call: TRBJ1-2; d_call: TRBD1; cdr3_aa: CASSPRQGHRNYGYTF; cdr3_nt: TGTGCCAGCAGCCCGAGACAGGGACACCGCAACTATGGCTACACCTTC
clone_size: few; v_call: TRBV7-9; j_call: TRBJ1-2; d_call: .; cdr3_aa: CASSIAAFTNYGYTF; cdr3_nt: TGTGCCAGCAGCATAGCAGCGTTTACTAACTATGGCTACACCTTC
clone_size: few; v_call: TRBV29-1; j_call: TRBJ1-6; d_call: .; cdr3_aa: CSVGLARDSPLHF; cdr3_nt: TGCAGCGTTGGGCTGGCGCGGGATTCACCCCTCCACTTT
clone_size: .; v_call: TRBV6-5; j_call: TRBJ1-2; d_call: .; cdr3_aa: CASSDSYGYTF; cdr3_nt: TGTGCCAGCAGCGACAGCTATGGCTACACCTTC
clone_size: .; v_call: TRBV29-1; j_call: TRBJ2-3; d_call: .; cdr3_aa: CSVASAGLQGGYF; cdr3_nt: TGCAGCGTTGCATCAGCGGGCCTCCAGGGGGGGTATTTT
clone_size: once; v_call: TRBV24-1; j_call: TRBJ2-5; d_call: .; cdr3_aa: CATSDPGQTQYF; cdr3_nt: TGTGCCACCAGTGATCCAGGTCAGACCCAGTACTTC
clone_size: .; v_call: TRBV4-1; j_call: TRBJ2-2; d_call: .; cdr3_aa: CASGVRGELFF; cdr3_nt: TGCGCCAGCGGTGTCCGGGGGGAGCTGTTTTTT
clone_size: .; v_call: TRBV27; j_call: TRBJ1-6; d_call: .; cdr3_aa: CASSFQRPNSPLHF; cdr3_nt: TGTGCCAGCAGTTTTCAGAGGCCGAATTCACCCCTCCACTTT
clone_size: .; v_call: TRBV19; j_call: TRBJ1-5; d_call: TRBD1; cdr3_aa: CASSFGQANNQPQHF; cdr3_nt: TGTGCCAGTAGCTTCGGACAGGCAAACAATCAGCCCCAGCATTTT
clone_size: once; v_call: TRBV7-8; j_call: TRBJ2-7; d_call: .; cdr3_aa: CASSLSSKSYEQYF; cdr3_nt: TGTGCCAGCAGCTTATCTTCTAAGAGCTACGAGCAGTACTTC
clone_size: once; v_call: TRBV7-2; j_call: TRBJ1-5; d_call: TRBD1; cdr3_aa: CASSPSPGTGRNQPQHF; cdr3_nt: TGTGCCAGCAGCCCCTCCCCCGGGACAGGGAGGAATCAGCCCCAGCATTTT
clone_size: .; v_call: TRBV5-4; j_call: TRBJ1-1; d_call: .; cdr3_aa: CASSFKNTEAFF; cdr3_nt: TGTGCCAGCAGCTTTAAGAACACTGAAGCTTTCTTT
clone_size: .; v_call: TRBV4-1; j_call: TRBJ2-1; d_call: TRBD2; cdr3_aa: CASSPGLANYNEQFF; cdr3_nt: TGCGCCAGCAGCCCGGGACTAGCGAACTACAATGAGCAGTTCTTC
clone_size: .; v_call: TRBV19; j_call: TRBJ2-2; d_call: TRBD2; cdr3_aa: CASSILAGANTGELFF; cdr3_nt: TGTGCCAGTAGTATTTTAGCGGGAGCAAACACCGGGGAGCTGTTTTTT
clone_size: .; v_call: TRBV13; j_call: TRBJ2-5; d_call: TRBD1; cdr3_aa: CASSLRTGGRQETQYF; cdr3_nt: TGTGCCAGCAGCTTAAGGACAGGGGGGAGGCAAGAGACCCAGTACTTC
clone_size: .; v_call: TRBV19; j_call: TRBJ2-3; d_call: TRBD1; cdr3_aa: CASTRTGDRAWDTQYF; cdr3_nt: TGTGCCTCCACGCGGACAGGGGACCGAGCATGGGATACGCAGTATTTT
clone_size: .; v_call: TRBV30; j_call: TRBJ1-5; d_call: .; cdr3_aa: CAWSVSSGNNQPQHF; cdr3_nt: TGTGCCTGGAGTGTTTCGTCAGGTAACAATCAGCCCCAGCATTTT
clone_size: .; v_call: TRBV19; j_call: TRBJ2-3; d_call: TRBD2; cdr3_aa: CASSIGAGGTDTQYF; cdr3_nt: TGTGCCAGTAGTATAGGAGCGGGAGGCACAGATACGCAGTATTTT
clone_size: .; v_call: TRBV5-4; j_call: TRBJ2-4; d_call: TRBD2; cdr3_aa: CASSSQTGGDKNF; cdr3_nt: TGTGCCAGCAGCTCGCAAACCGGGGGGGACAAGAACTTC
clone_size: .; v_call: TRBV27; j_call: TRBJ2-1; d_call: .; cdr3_aa: CASLGGGADQYNEQFF; cdr3_nt: TGTGCCAGCCTTGGAGGGGGCGCCGACCAGTACAATGAGCAGTTCTTC
clone_size: .; v_call: TRBV19; j_call: TRBJ1-5; d_call: .; cdr3_aa: CASRGAGGNQPQHF; cdr3_nt: TGTGCCAGTAGGGGGGCTGGGGGCAATCAGCCCCAGCATTTT